The 26 T cell receptor beta chains in this list originate from one sample, sequenced in a study of blood T cell repertoires in COVID-19. The method was immunoSEQ multiplex PCR; TCRdb's version includes in-frame clones alone and lacks a portion of them. The table lists roughly 200,000 clones, roughly 84% of them singletons. Sequencing used peripheral blood. All receptors come from a man between 45 and 60 years old with COVID-19, enrolled during active disease.

The chain couples TRBV5-1 to TRBJ2-5; 14 bases align to TRBD2. Germline values: CDR1 SGHRS, CDR2 YFSETQ. The V segment lost 4 bases and the J segment 1 base; nucleotides outside the gene matches: 3. CDR3 length equals 16 residues. This CDR3 is CASSAGLAGGQETQYF. The CDR3 DNA reads as TGCGCCAGCAGCGCCGGACTAGCGGGAGGCCAAGAGACCCAGTACTTC. Full variable domain (missing parts from reference TRBV5-1 and TRBJ2-5): KAGVTQTPRYLIKTRGQQVTLSCSPISGHRSVSWYQQTPGQGLQFLFEYFSETQRNKGNFPGRFSGRQFSNSRSEMNVSTLELGDSALYLCASSAGLAGGQETQYFGPGTRLLVL.

The gene calls are TRBV18 and TRBJ2-3, with 7 positions matching TRBD2. Germline V gives CDR1 KGHSH, CDR2 LQKENI. Unmatched junction bases numbered 6, after V lost 6 bases and J lost 0 bases. This CDR3 contains 15 residues. For the CDR3, the DNA is TGTGCCAGCTCTAGGCTAGCGGTTAGCACAGATACGCAGTATTTT. The encoded protein is CASSRLAVSTDTQYF.

The chain combines TRBV24-1 with TRBJ2-4, with TRBD2 identical over 8 bases. The trim removed 1 base at V and 0 bases at J, leaving 7 bases unmatched. The CDR3 has 18 residues. From germline, CDR1 is KGHDR and CDR2 SFDVKD. CDR3 in DNA: TGTGCCACCAGTGATTTACCCCGGGGGGGTTTAGCCAAAAACATTCAGTACTTC. Translation gives CATSDLPRGGLAKNIQYF.

In DNA form, the CDR3 reads TGTGCCAGCAGGACAGGAGGCCTGGGCGGGGAGCTGTTTTTT. This translates into CASRTGGLGGELFF. This chain links TRBV6-5 with TRBJ2-2, with D perhaps TRBD1 (6 bases). This CDR3 is built from 14 residues. Trimming shortened V by 6 bases and J by 7 bases, and 15 bases separated the two germline ends. Germline V CDR1 and CDR2: MNHEY, SVGAGI.

Only a few counts were recorded for this clone. CDR3: CASSEGGITDTQYF. CDR3 nucleotides: TGTGCCAGCAGTGAAGGCGGGATCACAGATACGCAGTATTTT. The gene calls are TRBV6-4 and TRBJ2-3, with D tentatively TRBD2 (6 bases). This CDR3 region has 14 residues. The V gene lost 3 bases and the J gene lost 2 bases, with 9 bases spanning the gap. Per germline, CDR1 MRHNA and CDR2 SNTAGT.

The V and J genes are TRBV4-3 and TRBJ2-3; TRBD1 might be the D (5 bases). V gave up 1 base and J gave up 3 bases, with 8 bases separating them. The CDR3 loop spans 14 amino acids. Germline CDR1 and CDR2: LGHNA and YSLEER. The CDR3 DNA follows: TGCGCCAGCAGCCAAGGGACAAATACAGATACGCAGTATTTT. It specifies CASSQGTNTDTQYF.

Here the CDR3 reads CASSRAGVGTDTQYF. The CDR3 bases are TGTGCCAGCAGCAGAGCGGGAGTTGGCACAGATACGCAGTATTTT. The V call is TRBV11-2, the J call TRBJ2-3, with 8 bases aligning to TRBD2. V was clipped by 5 bases and J by 1 base; unmatched bases: 5. The CDR3 is 15 amino acids. Germline V gene lookup returns CDR1 SGHAT and CDR2 FQNNGV.

V is TRBV11-2 and J is TRBJ1-3, with D unresolved. V gave up 3 bases and J gave up 4 bases, with 10 bases separating them. The germline gives CDR1 SGHAT, CDR2 FQNNGV. The CDR3 consists of 14 residues. The CDR3 reads CASSFPGGGNTIYF. The CDR3 DNA is TGTGCCAGCAGCTTCCCGGGAGGGGGAAACACCATATATTTT.

Notes on this clone: One end of the junction is discordant with germline, which a read error may explain. In DNA, the CDR3 is TGTGCCAGTAGTAGTGGAGCGACTAATCAAAAACTGTTTTTT. This gives the protein CASSSGATNQKLFF. The genes are TRBV19 and TRBJ1-4, with D unclear. Germline V gene data show CDR1 as LNHDA and CDR2 as SQIVND (reference sequence). The CDR3 runs to 14 residues.

The chain has TRBV19 and TRBJ2-3, with 7 bases that match TRBD1. This CDR3 region has 15 residues. Per germline, CDR1 LNHDA and CDR2 SQIVND (reference sequence). The trim removed 4 bases at V and 2 bases at J, leaving 6 bases unmatched. CDR3 sequence reads: CASSSRDSNTDTQYF. CDR3 nucleotides: TGTGCCAGTAGTAGCCGGGACAGCAACACAGATACGCAGTATTTT.

V gene TRBV5-1 combines with J gene TRBJ2-6; 13 nucleotides agree with TRBD2. CDR3 length equals 17 residues. The germline V gene has CDR1 SGHRS and CDR2 YFSETQ. Trimming removed 3 bases from V and 1 base from J; junction bases left unmatched: 1. The DNA for the CDR3 is TGCGCCAGCAGCTCGACTAGCGGGGGGTCTGGGGCCAACGTCCTGACTTTC. It yields the protein CASSSTSGGSGANVLTF.

The chain has TRBV12-5 and TRBJ1-1; 7 positions agree with TRBD1. The CDR3 runs to 14 residues. Germline CDR1 LGHNT, CDR2 FRNRAP. V shed 6 bases, J shed 5 bases, and the junction held 9 bases outside the gene matches. The CDR3 DNA is TGTGCTAGTGGCCCCTGGGGACAGTTAACTGAAGCTTTCTTT. Translation: CASGPWGQLTEAFF.

The DNA for the CDR3 is TGTGCCAGCTCACCGAGTAGCGGGAGTTCACAAGAGACCCAGTACTTC. Translation: CASSPSSGSSQETQYF. The chain employs TRBV18 and TRBJ2-5; 9 bases are shared with TRBD2. After removal of 3 bases from V and 2 bases from J, the junction contained 7 bases not matched to a gene. This CDR3 region has 16 residues. Germline CDR1 is KGHSH and CDR2 is LQKENI.

The rearrangement uses TRBV28 and TRBJ1-1; 7 bases map to TRBD1. V was pared by 1 base and J by 6 bases, with 8 bases of the junction left unmatched. This CDR3 region has 15 residues. Germline lookup yields CDR1 MDHEN and CDR2 SYDVKM. CDR3 nucleotide sequence: TGTGCCAGCAGTTTATTCCCAGGGGGATCTCCTGAAGCTTTCTTT. This encodes CASSLFPGGSPEAFF. Full variable domain (remainder filled in from reference TRBV28 and TRBJ1-1): DVKVTQSSRYLVKRTGEKVFLECVQDMDHENMFWYRQDPGLGLRLIYFSYDVKMKEKGDIPEGYSVSREKKERFSLILESASTNQTSMYLCASSLFPGGSPEAFFGQGTRLTVV.

The CDR3 region has the DNA TGTGCCAGCAGTTTTGGACAGGGGGCTAAGGCTTTCTTT. This codes for CASSFGQGAKAFF. V and J are TRBV12-3 or TRBV12-4 and TRBJ1-1, with 11 nucleotides matching TRBD1. V shed 3 bases, J shed 11 bases, and the junction held 5 bases outside the gene matches. The CDR3 is 13 amino acids.

V gene TRBV13 combines with J gene TRBJ2-3, with D tentatively TRBD2 (5 bases). The germline V and J ends were trimmed by 0 bases and 0 bases, with 7 bases remaining between them. Germline V CDR1 and CDR2: PRHDT, FYEKMQ (reference sequence). This CDR3 has 15 residues. The CDR3 protein is CASSLGRVSTDTQYF. In DNA, the CDR3 is TGTGCCAGCAGCTTAGGGCGGGTTAGCACAGATACGCAGTATTTT.

This rearrangement joins TRBV18 to TRBJ2-7; 7 bases map to TRBD2. CDR3 length equals 15 residues. Germline V lookup: CDR1 KGHSH, CDR2 LQKENI. Trimming at V came to 5 bases and at J to 1 base, leaving 8 bases not matched to a gene. The CDR3 nucleotides read TGTGCCAGCTCAGAGACTAGCAGACAATCCTACGAGCAGTACTTC. Translated, it gives CASSETSRQSYEQYF.

V gene TRBV11-2 combines with J gene TRBJ1-1; TRBD1 agrees at 7 bases. Germline-derived CDR1 and CDR2 are SGHAT and FQNNGV. The length of the CDR3 is 14 residues. V was pared by 4 bases and J by 5 bases, with 7 bases of the junction left unmatched. The CDR3 sequence: CASSSLDRRTEAFF. The CDR3, as DNA: TGTGCCAGCAGCTCCTTGGACAGGCGGACTGAAGCTTTCTTT.

The J gene is TRBJ2-7, the V gene TRBV27; possible D gene TRBD1, 6 bases. The CDR3 is 14 residues long. The V gene lost 5 bases and the J gene lost 6 bases, with 17 bases spanning the gap. Germline V lookup: CDR1 MNHEY, CDR2 SMNVEV (reference sequence). The CDR3 protein is CASSPRGILTEQYF. CDR3 nucleotide sequence: TGTGCCAGCAGTCCGAGGGGGATCCTCACCGAGCAGTACTTC.

This clone showed up just once. V gene TRBV5-1 combines with J gene TRBJ2-3, with D perhaps TRBD2 (7 bases). With 4 bases removed from V and 0 bases from J, the gap between germline ends came to 12 bases. The CDR3 runs 15 residues. From germline, CDR1 is SGHRS and CDR2 YFSETQ. The CDR3 DNA is TGCGCCAGCAGCCCCGGGGGGCTAAGCACAGATACGCAGTATTTT. Translation gives CASSPGGLSTDTQYF.

This chain joins TRBV30 and TRBJ1-1; 7 bases are shared with TRBD1. CDR3 length: 14 residues. With V trimmed by 1 base and J by 3 bases, 5 bases remained unmatched. Germline CDR1 reads GTSNPN; CDR2 reads SVGIG (reference sequence). In DNA, the CDR3 is TGTGCCTGGAGTGCGACCACAGGGGACACTGAAGCTTTCTTT. Translation: CAWSATTGDTEAFF.

The CDR3 spells CASSSSTGESSGNTIYF. For the CDR3, the DNA is TGCGCCAGCAGCTCATCGACAGGGGAGAGCTCTGGAAACACCATATATTTT. The V call is TRBV5-1, the J call TRBJ1-3, with 8 positions matching TRBD1. The CDR3 covers 17 residues. J lost 0 bases, V lost 3 bases, and 8 bases had no gene match. The germline CDR1 and CDR2 sequences are SGHRS and YFSETQ.

In this sample, this clone turned up once. V usage is TRBV4-2 and J usage is TRBJ2-5; 7 bases map to TRBD2. Trimming removed 4 bases from V and 1 base from J; junction bases left unmatched: 18. Per germline, CDR1 LGHNA and CDR2 YNFKEQ. The CDR3 is 19 residues long. The CDR3 nucleotides read TGTGCCAGCAGCCCCCAAAAAATAGCGGGCGATGCCCCCCAAGAGACCCAGTACTTC. Its translation: CASSPQKIAGDAPQETQYF.

The J gene is TRBJ2-1, the V gene TRBV7-2, with a weak D call TRBD1 (6 bases). With 4 bases removed from V and 4 bases from J, the gap between germline ends came to 17 bases. The CDR3 loop spans 16 amino acids. CDR1 and CDR2 from the germline V gene are SGHTA and FQGNSA. CDR3 in DNA: TGTGCCAGCAGCTCCCCTTTGAGAGACAGGTACAATGAGCAGTTCTTC. Protein product: CASSSPLRDRYNEQFF.

Only a few counts were recorded for this clone. The rearrangement links TRBV30 to TRBJ1-2, with TRBD1 identical over 11 bases. CDR3 size: 14 residues. With 3 bases clipped from V and 7 bases from J, the junction kept 7 bases outside the gene matches. Germline CDR1 and CDR2: GTSNPN and SVGIG (reference sequence). For the CDR3, the DNA is TGTGCCTGGAGCAGGGACAGGGGGACGTTTGGCTACACCTTC. It is translated as CAWSRDRGTFGYTF.

This chain joins TRBV25-1 and TRBJ2-5, with 10 bases matching TRBD2. This CDR3 is 15 amino acids long. Unmatched junction bases numbered 3, after V lost 1 base and J lost 4 bases. Germline V gene data show CDR1 as MGHDK and CDR2 as SYGVNS. This chain's CDR3 is CASSEWTSGRETQYF. The CDR3 bases are TGTGCCAGCAGTGAATGGACTAGCGGAAGAGAGACCCAGTACTTC.